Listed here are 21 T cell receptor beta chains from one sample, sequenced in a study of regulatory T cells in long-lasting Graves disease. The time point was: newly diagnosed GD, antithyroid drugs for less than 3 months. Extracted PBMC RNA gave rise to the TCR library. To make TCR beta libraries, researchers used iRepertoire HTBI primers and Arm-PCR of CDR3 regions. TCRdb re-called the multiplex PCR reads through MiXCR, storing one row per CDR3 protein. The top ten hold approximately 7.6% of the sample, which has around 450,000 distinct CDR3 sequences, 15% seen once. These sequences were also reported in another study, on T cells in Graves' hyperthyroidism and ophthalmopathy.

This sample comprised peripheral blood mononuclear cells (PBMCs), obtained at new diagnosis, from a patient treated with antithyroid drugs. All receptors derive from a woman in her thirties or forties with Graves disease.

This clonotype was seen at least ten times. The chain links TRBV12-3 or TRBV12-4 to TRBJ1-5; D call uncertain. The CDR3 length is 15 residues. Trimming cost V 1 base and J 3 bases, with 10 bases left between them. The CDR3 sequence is CASSLGTSPNQPQHF. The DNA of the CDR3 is TGTGCCAGCAGTTTAGGGACGTCCCCCAATCAGCCCCAGCATTTT.

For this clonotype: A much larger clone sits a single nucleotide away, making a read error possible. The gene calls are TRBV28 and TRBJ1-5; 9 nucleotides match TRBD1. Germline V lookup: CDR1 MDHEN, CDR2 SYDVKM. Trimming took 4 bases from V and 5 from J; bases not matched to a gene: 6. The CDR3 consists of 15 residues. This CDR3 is CASSSTGGSHQPQHF. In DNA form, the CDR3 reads TGTGCCAGCAGTTCGACAGGGGGGTCGCATCAGCCCCAGCATTTT.

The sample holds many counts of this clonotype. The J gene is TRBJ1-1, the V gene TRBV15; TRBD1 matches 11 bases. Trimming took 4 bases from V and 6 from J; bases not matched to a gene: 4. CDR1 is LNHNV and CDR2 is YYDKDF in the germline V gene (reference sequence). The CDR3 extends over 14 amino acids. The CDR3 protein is CATSNRGQGAEAFF. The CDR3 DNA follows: TGTGCCACCAGCAACCGGGGACAGGGGGCTGAAGCTTTCTTT. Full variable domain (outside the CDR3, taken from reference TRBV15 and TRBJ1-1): DAMVIQNPRYQVTQFGKPVTLSCSQTLNHNVMYWYQQKSSQAPKLLFHYYDKDFNNEADTPDNFQSRRPNTSFCFLDIRSPGLGDTAMYLCATSNRGQGAEAFFGQGTRLTVV.

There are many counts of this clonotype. CDR3 sequence: CASSLGTGDSNEQFF. CDR3 sequence (DNA): TGTGCCAGCAGCCTCGGGACTGGGGACTCCAATGAGCAGTTCTTC. The chain joins TRBV11-3 to TRBJ2-1; the D gene is possibly TRBD2 (6 bases). V lost 5 bases and J lost 6, with 17 bases in between. Germline CDR1 is SGHNT and CDR2 is YENEEA. This CDR3 comprises 15 residues.

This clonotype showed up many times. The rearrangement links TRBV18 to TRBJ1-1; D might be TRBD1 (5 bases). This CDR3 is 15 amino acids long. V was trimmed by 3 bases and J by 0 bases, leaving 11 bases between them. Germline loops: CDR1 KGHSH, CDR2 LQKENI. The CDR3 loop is CASSPQGPLNTEAFF. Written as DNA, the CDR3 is TGTGCCAGCTCACCCCAGGGCCCCTTGAACACTGAAGCTTTCTTT.

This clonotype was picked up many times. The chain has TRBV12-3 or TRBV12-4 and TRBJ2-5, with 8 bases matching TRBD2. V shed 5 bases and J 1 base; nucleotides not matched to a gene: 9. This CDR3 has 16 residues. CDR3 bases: TGTGCCAGCAGTCCTCGACTAGCGCGGATCCAAGAGACCCAGTACTTC. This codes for CASSPRLARIQETQYF.

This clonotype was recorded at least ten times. CDR3 bases: TGTGCCAGCAGCCAACTTGGCGGCACTAGCACAGATACGCAGTATTTT. Amino acid sequence: CASSQLGGTSTDTQYF. The chain employs TRBV14 and TRBJ2-3, with D unclear. The CDR3 covers 16 residues. CDR1 and CDR2 (germline): SGHDN, FVKESK. Trimming pared 2 bases from V and 0 bases from J, leaving 12 bases between.

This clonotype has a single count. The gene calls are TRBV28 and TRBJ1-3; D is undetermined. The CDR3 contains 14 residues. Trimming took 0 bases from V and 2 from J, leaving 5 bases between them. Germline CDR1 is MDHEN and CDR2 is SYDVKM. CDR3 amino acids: CASSLWTPGNTIYF. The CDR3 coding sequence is TGTGCCAGCAGTTTATGGACACCTGGAAACACCATATATTTT. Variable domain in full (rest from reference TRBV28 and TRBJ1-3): DVKVTQSSRYLVKRTGEKVFLECVQDMDHENMFWYRQDPGLGLRLIYFSYDVKMKEKGDIPEGYSVSREKKERFSLILESASTNQTSMYLCASSLWTPGNTIYFGEGSWLTVV.

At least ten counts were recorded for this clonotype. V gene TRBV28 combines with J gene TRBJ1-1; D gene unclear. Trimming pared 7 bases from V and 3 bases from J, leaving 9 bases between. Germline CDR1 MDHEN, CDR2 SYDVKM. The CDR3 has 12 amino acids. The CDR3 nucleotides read TGTGCCAGCATTAATACTTACACTGAAGCTTTCTTT. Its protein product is CASINTYTEAFF. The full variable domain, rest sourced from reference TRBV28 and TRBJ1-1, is DVKVTQSSRYLVKRTGEKVFLECVQDMDHENMFWYRQDPGLGLRLIYFSYDVKMKEKGDIPEGYSVSREKKERFSLILESASTNQTSMYLCASINTYTEAFFGQGTRLTVV.

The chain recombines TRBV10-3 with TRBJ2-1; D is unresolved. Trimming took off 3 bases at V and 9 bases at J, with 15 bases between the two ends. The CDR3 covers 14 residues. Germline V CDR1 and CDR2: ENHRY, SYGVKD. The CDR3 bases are TGTGCCATCAGTGAACCCTTTCAAGCGAGTGAGCAGTTCTTC. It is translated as CAISEPFQASEQFF.

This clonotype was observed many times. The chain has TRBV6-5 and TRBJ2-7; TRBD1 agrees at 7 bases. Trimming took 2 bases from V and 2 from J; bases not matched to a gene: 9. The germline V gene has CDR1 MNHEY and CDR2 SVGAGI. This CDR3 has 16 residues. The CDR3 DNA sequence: TGTGCCAGCAGTTACCCGCCCGGGGACAGTGCCTACGAGCAGTACTTC. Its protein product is CASSYPPGDSAYEQYF.

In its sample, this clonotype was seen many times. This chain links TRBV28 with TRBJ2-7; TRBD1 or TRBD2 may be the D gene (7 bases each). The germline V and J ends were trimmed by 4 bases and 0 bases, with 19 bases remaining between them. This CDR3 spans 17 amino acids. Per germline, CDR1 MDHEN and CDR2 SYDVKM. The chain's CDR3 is CASSSPGGGTYSYEQYF. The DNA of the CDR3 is TGTGCCAGCAGTTCCCCAGGGGGGGGTACCTACTCCTACGAGCAGTACTTC.

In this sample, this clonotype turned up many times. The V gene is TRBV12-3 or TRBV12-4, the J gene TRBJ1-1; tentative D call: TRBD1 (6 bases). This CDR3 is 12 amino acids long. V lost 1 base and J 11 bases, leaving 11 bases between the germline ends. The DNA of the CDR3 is TGTGCCAGCAGTTTAGAAGCAGGGGCCGCTTTCTTT. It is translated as CASSLEAGAAFF.

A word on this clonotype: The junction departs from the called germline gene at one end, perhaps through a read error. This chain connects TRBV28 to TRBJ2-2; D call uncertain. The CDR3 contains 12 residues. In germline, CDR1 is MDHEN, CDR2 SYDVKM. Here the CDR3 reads CASSLDTRELFF. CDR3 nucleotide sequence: TGTGCCAGCAGTTTAGACACCAGGGAGCTGTTTTTT.

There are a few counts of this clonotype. In DNA, the CDR3 is TGTGCCAGCAGTTTGAGGGGCCTAGCCAAAAACATTCAGTACTTC. Residues: CASSLRGLAKNIQYF. The chain has TRBV12-3 or TRBV12-4 and TRBJ2-4; the D gene could be TRBD1 or TRBD2 (5 bases each). With 3 bases removed from V and 0 bases from J, the gap between germline ends came to 9 bases. The CDR3 is 15 amino acids.

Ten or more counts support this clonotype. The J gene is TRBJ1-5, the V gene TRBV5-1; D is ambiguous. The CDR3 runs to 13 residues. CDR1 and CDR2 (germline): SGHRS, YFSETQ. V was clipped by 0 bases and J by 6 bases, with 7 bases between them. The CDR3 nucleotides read TGCGCCAGCAGCTTGGATACCGGTCAGCCCCAGCATTTT. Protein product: CASSLDTGQPQHF.

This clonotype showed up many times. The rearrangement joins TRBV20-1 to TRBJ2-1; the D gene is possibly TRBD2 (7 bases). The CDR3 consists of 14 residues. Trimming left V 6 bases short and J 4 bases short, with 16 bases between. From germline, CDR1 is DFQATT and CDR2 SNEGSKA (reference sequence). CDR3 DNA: TGCAGTGCCCACGGGGGAGGGGGTTACAATGAGCAGTTCTTC. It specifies CSAHGGGGYNEQFF.

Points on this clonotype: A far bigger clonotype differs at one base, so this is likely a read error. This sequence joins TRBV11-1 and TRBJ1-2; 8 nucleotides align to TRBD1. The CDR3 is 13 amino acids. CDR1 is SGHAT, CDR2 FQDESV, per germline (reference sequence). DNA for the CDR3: TGTGCCGGCAGCCAGACAGGGGTGTCTGGCTACACCTTC. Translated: CAGSQTGVSGYTF.

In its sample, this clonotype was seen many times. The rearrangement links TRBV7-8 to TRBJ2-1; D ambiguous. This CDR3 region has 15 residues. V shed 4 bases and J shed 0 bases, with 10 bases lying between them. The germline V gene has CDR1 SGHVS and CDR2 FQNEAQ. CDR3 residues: CASSYTTYSYNEQFF. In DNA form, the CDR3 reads TGTGCCAGCAGCTATACCACTTACTCCTACAATGAGCAGTTCTTC. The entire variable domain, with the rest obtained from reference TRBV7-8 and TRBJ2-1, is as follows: GAGVSQSPRYKVAKRGQDVALRCDPISGHVSLFWYQQALGQGPEFLTYFQNEAQLDKSGLPSDRFFAERPEGSVSTLKIQRTQQEDSAVYLCASSYTTYSYNEQFFGPGTRLTVL.

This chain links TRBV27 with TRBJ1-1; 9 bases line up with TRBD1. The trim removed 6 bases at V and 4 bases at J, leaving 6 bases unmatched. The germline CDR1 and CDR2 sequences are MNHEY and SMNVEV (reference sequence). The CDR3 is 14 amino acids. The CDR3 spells CASRTGGWVTEAFF. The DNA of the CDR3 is TGTGCCAGCAGAACAGGGGGCTGGGTCACTGAAGCTTTCTTT.

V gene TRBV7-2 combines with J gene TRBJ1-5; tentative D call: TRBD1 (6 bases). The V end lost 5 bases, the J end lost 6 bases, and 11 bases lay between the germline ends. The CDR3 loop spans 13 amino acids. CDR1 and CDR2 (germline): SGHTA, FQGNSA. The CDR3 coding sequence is TGTGCCAGCAGCCCGGAGGGGGTTCAGCCCCAGCATTTT. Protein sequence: CASSPEGVQPQHF.